Listed here are 28 T cell receptor beta chains from one sample, sequenced in a study of T cell responses to AZD1222 COVID-19 vaccine. Generated by immunoSEQ multiplex PCR, the TCRdb table keeps only in-frame clones and is missing some. The profile shows around 130,000 clones, approximately 89% of them singletons. Sample: peripheral blood, taken on day 0 of AZD1222 vaccination. All receptors come from an adult in good health.

The chain carries TRBV30 and TRBJ1-5; D gene ambiguous. Germline CDR1 GTSNPN, CDR2 SVGIG (reference sequence). The CDR3 runs to 12 residues. V shed 1 base and J shed 5 bases, with 6 bases lying between them. The chain's CDR3 is CAWSAPYQPQHF. The CDR3, as DNA: TGTGCCTGGAGTGCCCCGTATCAGCCCCAGCATTTT.

The chain combines TRBV20-1 with TRBJ2-7; no clear D gene. Trimming shortened V by 6 bases and J by 6 bases, and 9 bases separated the two germline ends. The CDR3 covers 10 residues. CDR1 is DFQATT, CDR2 SNEGSKA, per germline (reference sequence). DNA of the CDR3: TGCAGTGCAGCGTTCGGCGAGCAGTACTTC. As protein: CSAAFGEQYF.

This chain links TRBV27 with TRBJ1-2; 8 bases align to TRBD1. V lost 6 bases and J lost 8; bases outside the gene matches: 8. Germline CDR1 MNHEY, CDR2 SMNVEV (reference sequence). This CDR3 comprises 13 residues. The CDR3 protein is CASRPSGGAGYTF. The CDR3 DNA reads as TGTGCCAGCAGGCCATCAGGGGGCGCGGGCTACACCTTC.

The CDR3, as DNA: TGTGCCAGCAGCTTAGATGTAGCGGGGGACTACGAGCAGTACTTC. Its protein product is CASSLDVAGDYEQYF. The rearrangement links TRBV7-6 to TRBJ2-7; 9 nucleotides agree with TRBD2. Trimming at V came to 1 base and at J to 3 bases, leaving 4 bases not matched to a gene. CDR3 length: 15 amino acids. Germline V gene lookup returns CDR1 SGHVS and CDR2 FNYEAQ. The full variable domain, in which reference TRBV7-6 and TRBJ2-7 provide the parts outside the CDR3, is GAGVSQSPRYKVTKRGQDVALRCDPISGHVSLYWYRQALGQGPEFLTYFNYEAQQDKSGLPNDRFSAERPEGSISTLTIQRTEQRDSAMYRCASSLDVAGDYEQYFGPGTRLTVT.

The chain recombines TRBV27 with TRBJ2-4; the match to TRBD2 covers 13 bases. The CDR3 length is 16 residues. From germline, CDR1 is MNHEY and CDR2 SMNVEV (reference sequence). J gave up 12 bases and V 0 bases, and 8 bases lay outside the gene matches. CDR3 coding DNA: TGTGCCAGCAGTTTATCGGGGACTAGCGGGATGGCCACTCAGTACTTC. As protein: CASSLSGTSGMATQYF.

The chain recombines TRBV7-9 with TRBJ1-2; a weak D match, TRBD1 (5 bases). Trimming pared 5 bases from V and 7 bases from J, leaving 14 bases between. This CDR3 is built from 13 residues. From germline, CDR1 is SEHNR and CDR2 FQNEAQ (reference sequence). CDR3 residues: CASSVRGGGGYTF. CDR3 DNA sequence: TGTGCCAGCAGCGTAAGGGGAGGCGGTGGCTACACCTTC.

The rearrangement uses TRBV19 and TRBJ2-2; D call uncertain. Trimming took off 1 base at V and 6 bases at J, with 9 bases between the two ends. CDR1 LNHDA and CDR2 SQIVND come from the germline V gene (reference sequence). The CDR3 consists of 14 residues. The CDR3 region is CASSIARAAGELFF. The CDR3 DNA is TGTGCCAGTAGTATAGCCCGGGCCGCCGGGGAGCTGTTTTTT.

This chain uses TRBV19 with TRBJ1-4; TRBD1 is a possible D gene (5 bases). The CDR3 covers 15 residues. Between the trimmed V and J ends, which lost 5 bases and 1 base, there was a span of 11 bases. Germline lookup yields CDR1 LNHDA and CDR2 SQIVND (reference sequence). The CDR3 protein is CASSLPGGTNEKLFF. CDR3 sequence (DNA): TGTGCCAGTAGTCTCCCCGGGGGAACTAATGAAAAACTGTTTTTT.

This chain connects TRBV4-1 to TRBJ2-7; 7 bases are a match to TRBD1. Looked up from germline, CDR1 is MGHRA and CDR2 is YSYEKL. Losses at the gene ends were 0 bases for V and 0 bases for J; bases not matched to a gene: 2. The CDR3 sequence is 15 residues long. DNA of the CDR3: TGCGCCAGCAGCCAAGACGACAGGGACTCCTACGAGCAGTACTTC. It is translated as CASSQDDRDSYEQYF.

The gene calls are TRBV5-1 and TRBJ2-3; D not certain. Trimming shortened V by 0 bases and J by 6 bases, and 5 bases separated the two germline ends. Germline V gives CDR1 SGHRS, CDR2 YFSETQ. This CDR3 is built from 12 residues. The CDR3 sequence: CASSLVGDTQYF. DNA of the CDR3: TGCGCCAGCAGCTTGGTAGGGGATACGCAGTATTTT.

The genes are TRBV30 and TRBJ1-1; D unclear. The germline V gene has CDR1 GTSNPN and CDR2 SVGIG (reference sequence). The CDR3 is made up of 14 amino acids. V lost 0 bases to trimming and J lost 6 bases, with 14 bases between them. The CDR3 protein is CAWSVPPGSPEAFF. For the CDR3, the DNA is TGTGCCTGGAGTGTACCACCAGGTTCGCCTGAAGCTTTCTTT.

The rearrangement uses TRBV3-1 (or the pseudogene TRBV3-2) and TRBJ2-3; no clear D gene. The V and J ends lost 4 bases and 0 bases respectively, with 5 bases between them. The CDR3 runs 13 residues. Germline CDR1 is LGHDT and CDR2 is YNNKEL (reference sequence). The CDR3 reads CASSRASTDTQYF. The CDR3 coding sequence is TGTGCCAGCAGCCGAGCCAGCACAGATACGCAGTATTTT.

The rearrangement links TRBV21-1 to TRBJ1-2. TRBV21-1 is reported as a pseudogene. This CDR3 has 14 amino acids. The CDR3 region is CASSRSYSEDGYTF. CDR3 coding DNA: TGTGCCAGCAGCAGGAGCTACAGTGAGGATGGCTACACCTTC.

The chain couples TRBV29-1 to TRBJ1-1; 9 nucleotides match TRBD1. The germline V gene encodes CDR1 SQVTM and CDR2 ANQGSEA. With 3 bases clipped from V and 6 bases from J, the junction kept 2 bases outside the gene matches. CDR3 length: 12 amino acids. The CDR3 protein is CSVERQGAEAFF. The DNA for the CDR3 is TGCAGCGTTGAGCGACAGGGGGCTGAAGCTTTCTTT.

The chain employs TRBV2 and TRBJ1-4; TRBD1 might be the D (6 bases). The CDR3 totals 15 residues. V was trimmed by 2 bases and J by 4 bases, leaving 11 bases between them. Germline-derived CDR1 and CDR2 are SNHLY and FYNNEI. The CDR3, as DNA: TGTGCCAGCAGTGAAAGGGGACACCATAATGAAAAACTGTTTTTT. Amino acids: CASSERGHHNEKLFF.

CDR3 in DNA: TGTGCCAGCAGCGCCCTCAGCGGGTCCTACGAGCAGTACTTC. Protein sequence: CASSALSGSYEQYF. J is TRBJ2-7 and V is TRBV11-2; a weak D match, TRBD2 (6 bases). The CDR3 is 14 residues long. Germline CDR1 SGHAT, CDR2 FQNNGV. V lost 5 bases and J lost 1, with 12 bases in between.

The gene calls are TRBV7-2 and TRBJ2-2; TRBD1 aligns across 8 bases. CDR3 length: 14 residues. Per the germline V gene, CDR1 is SGHTA and CDR2 is FQGNSA. Unmatched junction bases numbered 5, after V lost 5 bases and J lost 6 bases. The CDR3 sequence is CASSTGGRAGELFF. The CDR3 bases are TGTGCCAGCAGCACAGGGGGACGGGCCGGGGAGCTGTTTTTT. Variable domain in full (rest from reference TRBV7-2 and TRBJ2-2): GAGVSQSPSNKVTEKGKDVELRCDPISGHTALYWYRQSLGQGLEFLIYFQGNSAPDKSGLPSDRFSAERTGGSVSTLTIQRTQQEDSAVYLCASSTGGRAGELFFGEGSRLTVL.

The V gene is TRBV7-2, the J gene TRBJ1-5; D gene uncertain. V was clipped by 1 base and J by 0 bases, with 4 bases between them. The CDR3 totals 14 residues. Germline V gives CDR1 SGHTA, CDR2 FQGNSA. The CDR3 coding sequence is TGTGCCAGCAGCTTAGGGCGTAGCAATCAGCCCCAGCATTTT. Residues: CASSLGRSNQPQHF.

The chain combines TRBV6-1 with TRBJ2-7; 10 bases match TRBD2. The CDR3 is 16 amino acids. Germline CDR1 is MNHNS and CDR2 is SASEGT. Germline trimming cut 0 bases from V and 1 base from J; bases unmatched to any gene: 3. CDR3 sequence reads: CASSEAWTSGSYEQYF. In DNA form, the CDR3 reads TGTGCCAGCAGTGAAGCGTGGACTAGCGGTTCCTACGAGCAGTACTTC.

The rearrangement links TRBV11-1 to TRBJ2-7; D may be TRBD1 (6 bases). V was trimmed by 5 bases and J by 2 bases, leaving 19 bases between them. Germline V lookup: CDR1 SGHAT, CDR2 FQDESV (reference sequence). This CDR3 region has 16 residues. CDR3 region: CASSGLQGFRAYEQYF. The CDR3 coding sequence is TGTGCCAGCAGCGGATTGCAGGGGTTTAGAGCCTACGAGCAGTACTTC. Using reference TRBV11-1 and TRBJ2-7 for the parts outside the CDR3, the full variable domain is EAEVAQSPRYKITEKSQAVAFWCDPISGHATLYWYRQILGQGPELLVQFQDESVVDDSQLPKDRFSAERLKGVDSTLKIQPAELGDSAMYLCASSGLQGFRAYEQYFGPGTRLTVT.

In DNA form, the CDR3 reads TGTGCCAGCAGTCGGGGACATTTGAACACTGAAGCTTTCTTT. Translating gives CASSRGHLNTEAFF. This chain connects TRBV6-5 to TRBJ1-1, with a possible D match to TRBD1 (6 bases). Deletions cut 5 bases from V and 0 bases from J, with 10 bases between. The CDR3 covers 14 residues. In germline, CDR1 is MNHEY, CDR2 SVGAGI.

The chain carries TRBV24-1 and TRBJ2-2, with D perhaps matching TRBD1 (5 bases). Trimming cost V 3 bases and J 0 bases, with 10 bases left between them. The CDR3 covers 16 residues. Per germline, CDR1 KGHDR and CDR2 SFDVKD. CDR3 bases: TGTGCCACCAGTGATCCCAGGACATCGAACACCGGGGAGCTGTTTTTT. This gives the protein CATSDPRTSNTGELFF.

The J gene is TRBJ2-1, the V gene TRBV10-1; no definite D call. V lost 6 bases to trimming and J lost 6 bases, with 9 bases between them. The V gene's germline CDR1 is WNHNN and CDR2 SYGVQD (reference sequence). The CDR3 sequence is 12 residues long. The CDR3 spells CASSKVGNEQFF. Written as DNA, the CDR3 is TGCGCCAGCAGCAAGGTGGGCAATGAGCAGTTCTTC.

V and J are TRBV11-2 and TRBJ1-1; D gene ambiguous. Germline lookup yields CDR1 SGHAT and CDR2 FQNNGV. Deletions cut 7 bases from V and 3 bases from J, with 12 bases between. The CDR3 runs 13 residues. CDR3 DNA sequence: TGTGCCAGCAATACCTTAAGCGACACTGAAGCTTTCTTT. Protein: CASNTLSDTEAFF.

Of note for this clone: Other nucleotide sequences in the sample specify the same CDR3. The chain has TRBV6-4 and TRBJ2-1, with TRBD2 matching over 11 bases. The junction had 2 bases not matched to a gene; V was cut back by 0 bases and J by 4 bases. The CDR3 is 16 amino acids. Per the germline V gene, CDR1 is MRHNA and CDR2 is SNTAGT. CDR3: CASSDSGTSGYNEQFF. The CDR3 DNA is TGTGCCAGCAGTGACTCAGGGACTAGCGGTTACAATGAGCAGTTCTTC.

The V gene is TRBV7-8, the J gene TRBJ1-5; 7 positions agree with TRBD1. Trimming at V came to 5 bases and at J to 5 bases, leaving 9 bases not matched to a gene. The CDR3 spans 15 residues. CDR1 and CDR2 from the germline V gene are SGHVS and FQNEAQ. Here the CDR3 DNA reads TGTGCCAGCAGCCCGGGAGAGGGGGCTCATCAGCCCCAGCATTTT. Encoded protein: CASSPGEGAHQPQHF.

The CDR3 region has the DNA TGTGCCAGCAGCCAAGGAGATCTAGGGGTCTACGAGCAGTACTTC. Protein: CASSQGDLGVYEQYF. The chain combines TRBV4-2 with TRBJ2-7; perhaps TRBD1 as D (5 bases). The ends were cut back, 1 base at V and 3 bases at J, with 13 bases in the middle. The CDR3 loop spans 15 amino acids. CDR1 is LGHNA, CDR2 YNFKEQ, per germline.

The chain joins TRBV29-1 to TRBJ1-2; 10 bases are shared with TRBD1. Losses at the gene ends were 6 bases for V and 5 bases for J; bases not matched to a gene: 6. Germline V gives CDR1 SQVTM, CDR2 ANQGSEA. The CDR3 contains 13 residues. In DNA, the CDR3 is TGCAGCGTCCGACAGGGGGCAGGGTATGGCTACACCTTC. Protein sequence: CSVRQGAGYGYTF.